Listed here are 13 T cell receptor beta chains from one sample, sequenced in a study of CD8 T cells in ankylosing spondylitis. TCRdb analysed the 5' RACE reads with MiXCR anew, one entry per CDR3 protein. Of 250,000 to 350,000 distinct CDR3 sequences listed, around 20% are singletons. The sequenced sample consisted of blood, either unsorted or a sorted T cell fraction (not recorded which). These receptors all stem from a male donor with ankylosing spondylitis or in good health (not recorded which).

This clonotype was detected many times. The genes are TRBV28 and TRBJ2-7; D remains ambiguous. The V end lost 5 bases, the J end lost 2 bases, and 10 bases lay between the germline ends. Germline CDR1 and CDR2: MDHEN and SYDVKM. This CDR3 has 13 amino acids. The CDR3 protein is CASSPQVTYEQYV. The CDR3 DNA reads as TGTGCCAGCAGTCCACAAGTAACCTACGAGCAGTACGTC.

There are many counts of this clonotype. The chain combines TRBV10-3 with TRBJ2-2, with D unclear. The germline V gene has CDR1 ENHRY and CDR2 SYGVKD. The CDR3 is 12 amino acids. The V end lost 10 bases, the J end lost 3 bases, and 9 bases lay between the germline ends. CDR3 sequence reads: CATRRDTGELFF. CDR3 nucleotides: TGTGCCACTAGACGGGACACCGGGGAGCTGTTTTTT.

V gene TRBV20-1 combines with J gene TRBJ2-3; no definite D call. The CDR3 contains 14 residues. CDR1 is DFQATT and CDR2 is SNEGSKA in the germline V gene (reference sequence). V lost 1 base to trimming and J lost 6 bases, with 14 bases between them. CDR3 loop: CSARVQGYVDTQYF. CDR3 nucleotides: TGCAGTGCTAGAGTTCAAGGGTACGTGGATACGCAGTATTTT.

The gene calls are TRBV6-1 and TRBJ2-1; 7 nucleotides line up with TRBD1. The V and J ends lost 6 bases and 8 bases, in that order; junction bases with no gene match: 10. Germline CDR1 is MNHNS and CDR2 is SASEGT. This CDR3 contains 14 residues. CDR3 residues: CASSQMTGLDEQFF. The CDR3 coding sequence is TGTGCCAGCAGCCAGATGACAGGGTTGGATGAGCAGTTCTTC.

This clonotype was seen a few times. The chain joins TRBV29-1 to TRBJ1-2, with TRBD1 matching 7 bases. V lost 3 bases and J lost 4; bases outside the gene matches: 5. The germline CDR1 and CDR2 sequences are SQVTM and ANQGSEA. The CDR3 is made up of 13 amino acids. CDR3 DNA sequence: TGCAGCGTTGAGATGACAGGGACCTATGGCTACACCTTC. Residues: CSVEMTGTYGYTF. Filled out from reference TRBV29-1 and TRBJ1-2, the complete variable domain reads SAVISQKPSRDICQRGTSLTIQCQVDSQVTMMFWYRQQPGQSLTLIATANQGSEATYESGFVIDKFPISRPNLTFSTLTVSNMSPEDSSIYLCSVEMTGTYGYTFGSGTRLTVV.

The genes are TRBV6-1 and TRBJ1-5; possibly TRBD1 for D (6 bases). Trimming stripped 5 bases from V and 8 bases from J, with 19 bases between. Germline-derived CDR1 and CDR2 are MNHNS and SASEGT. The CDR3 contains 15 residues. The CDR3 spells CASSPEGDRIKPQHF. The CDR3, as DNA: TGTGCCAGCAGTCCGGAGGGGGATCGAATCAAGCCCCAGCATTTT.

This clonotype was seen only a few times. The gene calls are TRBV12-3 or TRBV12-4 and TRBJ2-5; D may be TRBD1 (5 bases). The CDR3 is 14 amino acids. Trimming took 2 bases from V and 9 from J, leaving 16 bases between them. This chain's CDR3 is CASSLSGGQGPQYF. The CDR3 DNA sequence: TGTGCCAGCAGTTTAAGTGGCGGCCAGGGCCCCCAGTACTTC.

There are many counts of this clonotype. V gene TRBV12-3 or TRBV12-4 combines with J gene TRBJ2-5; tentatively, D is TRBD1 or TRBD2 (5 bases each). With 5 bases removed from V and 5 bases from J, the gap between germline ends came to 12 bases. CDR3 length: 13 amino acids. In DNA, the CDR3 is TGTGCCAGCAGTCTGGGACCGAAGGAGACCCAGTACTTC. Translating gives CASSLGPKETQYF.

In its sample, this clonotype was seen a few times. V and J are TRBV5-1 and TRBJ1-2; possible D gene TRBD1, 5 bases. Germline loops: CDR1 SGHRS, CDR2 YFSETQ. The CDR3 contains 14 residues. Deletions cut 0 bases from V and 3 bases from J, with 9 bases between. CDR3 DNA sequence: TGCGCCAGCAGCTTGGGGGGGTTGGACTATGGCTACACCTTC. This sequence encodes CASSLGGLDYGYTF.

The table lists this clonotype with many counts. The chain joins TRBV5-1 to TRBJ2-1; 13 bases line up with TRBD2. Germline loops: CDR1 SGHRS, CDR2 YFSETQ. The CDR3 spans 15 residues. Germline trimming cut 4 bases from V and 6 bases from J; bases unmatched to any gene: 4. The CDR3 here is CASSPGLAGLNEQFF. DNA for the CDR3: TGCGCCAGCAGCCCGGGACTAGCGGGGCTCAATGAGCAGTTCTTC.

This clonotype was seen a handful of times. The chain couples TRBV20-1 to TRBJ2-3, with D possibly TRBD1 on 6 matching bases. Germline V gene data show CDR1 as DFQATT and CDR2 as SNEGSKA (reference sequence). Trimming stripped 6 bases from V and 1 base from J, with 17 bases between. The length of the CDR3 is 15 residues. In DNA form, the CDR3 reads TGCAGTGCGGAGACAGGCGGTGGGGGCACAGATACGCAGTATTTT. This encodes CSAETGGGGTDTQYF.

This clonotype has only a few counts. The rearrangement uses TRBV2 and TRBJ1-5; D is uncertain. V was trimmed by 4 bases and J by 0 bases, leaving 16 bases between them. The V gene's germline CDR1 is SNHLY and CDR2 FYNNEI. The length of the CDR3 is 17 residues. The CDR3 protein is CASSGPGSSNSNQPQHF. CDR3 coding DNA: TGTGCCAGCAGTGGTCCCGGTTCGTCAAATAGCAATCAGCCCCAGCATTTT.

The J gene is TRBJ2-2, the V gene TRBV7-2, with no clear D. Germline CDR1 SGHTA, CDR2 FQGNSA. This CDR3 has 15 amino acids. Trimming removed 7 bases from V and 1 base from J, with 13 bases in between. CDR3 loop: CASTTWSENTGELFF. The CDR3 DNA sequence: TGTGCCAGCACCACATGGTCCGAGAACACCGGGGAGCTGTTTTTT.